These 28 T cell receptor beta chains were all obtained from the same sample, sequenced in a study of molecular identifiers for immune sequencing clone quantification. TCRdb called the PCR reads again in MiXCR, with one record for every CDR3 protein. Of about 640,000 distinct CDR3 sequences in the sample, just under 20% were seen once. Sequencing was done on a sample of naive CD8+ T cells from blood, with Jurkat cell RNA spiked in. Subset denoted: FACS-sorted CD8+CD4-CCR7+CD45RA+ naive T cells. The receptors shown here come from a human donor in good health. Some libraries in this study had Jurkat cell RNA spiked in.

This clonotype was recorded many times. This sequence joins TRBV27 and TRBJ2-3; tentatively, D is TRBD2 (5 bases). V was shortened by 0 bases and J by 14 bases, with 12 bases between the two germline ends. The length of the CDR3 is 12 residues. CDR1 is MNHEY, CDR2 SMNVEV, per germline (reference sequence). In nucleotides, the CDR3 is TGTGCCAGCAGTTTATCGTTTGGGAGCTGGTATTTT. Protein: CASSLSFGSWYF.

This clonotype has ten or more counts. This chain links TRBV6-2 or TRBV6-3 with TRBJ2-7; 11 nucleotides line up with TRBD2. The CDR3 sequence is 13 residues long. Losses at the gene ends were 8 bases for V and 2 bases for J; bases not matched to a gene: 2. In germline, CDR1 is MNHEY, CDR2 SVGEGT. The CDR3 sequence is CASGSGRAYEQYF. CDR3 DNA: TGTGCCAGCGGTAGCGGGAGGGCCTACGAGCAGTACTTC.

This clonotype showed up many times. The CDR3 sequence: CASSYRGASGNYEQYF. The CDR3 bases are TGTGCCAGCAGCTACCGAGGCGCTAGCGGGAACTACGAGCAGTACTTC. V and J are TRBV7-9 and TRBJ2-7; 9 bases map to TRBD2. The V gene end was trimmed by 4 bases and the J gene end by 3 bases; junction bases not matched to a gene: 10. CDR3 size: 16 residues. CDR1 is SEHNR and CDR2 is FQNEAQ in the germline V gene (reference sequence).

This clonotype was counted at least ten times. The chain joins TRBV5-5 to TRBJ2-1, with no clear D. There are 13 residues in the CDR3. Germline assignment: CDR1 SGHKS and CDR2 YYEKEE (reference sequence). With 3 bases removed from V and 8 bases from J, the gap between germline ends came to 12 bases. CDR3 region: CASSSRHVDEQFF. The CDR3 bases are TGTGCCAGCAGCTCGAGACACGTGGATGAGCAGTTCTTC.

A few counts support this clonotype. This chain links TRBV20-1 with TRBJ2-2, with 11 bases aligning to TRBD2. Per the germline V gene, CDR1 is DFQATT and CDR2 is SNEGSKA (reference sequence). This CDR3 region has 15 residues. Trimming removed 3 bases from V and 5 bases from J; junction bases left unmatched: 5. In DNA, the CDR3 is TGCAGTGCTAGGGTTAGCGGGGGGGTTACCGGGGAGCTGTTTTTT. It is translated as CSARVSGGVTGELFF.

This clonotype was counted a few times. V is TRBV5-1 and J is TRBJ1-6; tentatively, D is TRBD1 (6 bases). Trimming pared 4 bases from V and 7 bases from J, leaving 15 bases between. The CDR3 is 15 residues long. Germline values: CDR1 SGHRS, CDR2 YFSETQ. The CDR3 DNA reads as TGCGCCAGCAGCGTCGGAGGGGGAATGAATTCACCCCTCCACTTT. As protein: CASSVGGGMNSPLHF.

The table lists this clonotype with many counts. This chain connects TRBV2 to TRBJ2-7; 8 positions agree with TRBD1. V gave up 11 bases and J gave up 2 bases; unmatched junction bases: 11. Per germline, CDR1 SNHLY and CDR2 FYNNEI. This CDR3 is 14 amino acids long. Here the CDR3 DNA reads TGTGCCGGAAACCGACAGGGGCACGCCTACGAGCAGTACTTC. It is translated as CAGNRQGHAYEQYF.

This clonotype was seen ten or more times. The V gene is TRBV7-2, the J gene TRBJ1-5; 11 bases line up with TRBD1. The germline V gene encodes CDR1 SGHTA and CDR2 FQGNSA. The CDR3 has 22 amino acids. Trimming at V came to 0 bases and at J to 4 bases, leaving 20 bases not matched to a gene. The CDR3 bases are TGTGCCAGCAGCTTAGCGCTAAGTCCCCCTCGGGGACAGGGGGTTCGAAATCAGCCCCAGCATTTT. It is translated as CASSLALSPPRGQGVRNQPQHF.

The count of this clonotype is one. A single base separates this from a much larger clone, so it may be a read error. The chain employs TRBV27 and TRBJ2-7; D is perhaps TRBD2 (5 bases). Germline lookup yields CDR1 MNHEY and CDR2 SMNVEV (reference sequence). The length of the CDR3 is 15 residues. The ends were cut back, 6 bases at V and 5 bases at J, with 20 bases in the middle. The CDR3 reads CASSPIDGVRDEQYF. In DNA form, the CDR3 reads TGTGCCAGCAGCCCGATTGACGGGGTTCGGGACGAGCAGTACTTC.

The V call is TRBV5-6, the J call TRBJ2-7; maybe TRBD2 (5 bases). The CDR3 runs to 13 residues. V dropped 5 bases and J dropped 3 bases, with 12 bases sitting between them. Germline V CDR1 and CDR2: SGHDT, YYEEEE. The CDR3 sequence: CASSPDGVYEQYF. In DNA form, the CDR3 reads TGTGCCAGCAGTCCTGACGGGGTCTACGAGCAGTACTTC.

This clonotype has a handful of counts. The CDR3 loop is CASRGAATEAFF. The DNA of the CDR3 is TGTGCCAGCAGGGGGGCGGCGACTGAAGCTTTCTTT. The chain uses TRBV2 and TRBJ1-1, with TRBD1 as a possible D gene (6 bases). CDR3 length: 12 amino acids. Trimming cost V 6 bases and J 5 bases, with 10 bases left between them. Germline values: CDR1 SNHLY, CDR2 FYNNEI.

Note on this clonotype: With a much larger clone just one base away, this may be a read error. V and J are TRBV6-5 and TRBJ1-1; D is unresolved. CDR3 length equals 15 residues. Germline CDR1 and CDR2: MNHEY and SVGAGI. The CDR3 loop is CASSYLQNMNTEALF. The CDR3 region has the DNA TGTGCCAGCAGTTACTTACAGAACATGAACACTGAAGCTCTCTTT.

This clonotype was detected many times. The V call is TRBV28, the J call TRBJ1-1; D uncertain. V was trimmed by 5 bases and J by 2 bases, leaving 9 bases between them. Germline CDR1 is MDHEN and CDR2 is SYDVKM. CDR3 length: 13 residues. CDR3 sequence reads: CASSRVYNTEAFF. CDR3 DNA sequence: TGTGCCAGCAGTAGGGTATATAACACTGAAGCTTTCTTT.

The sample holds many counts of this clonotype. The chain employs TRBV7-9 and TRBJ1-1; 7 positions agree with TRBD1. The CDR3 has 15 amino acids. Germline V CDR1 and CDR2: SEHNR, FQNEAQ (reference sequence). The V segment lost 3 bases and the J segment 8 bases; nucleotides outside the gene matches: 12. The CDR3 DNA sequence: TGTGCCAGCAGCTTCCCCTTGGGACAGAGGATCGAAGCTTTCTTT. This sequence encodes CASSFPLGQRIEAFF.

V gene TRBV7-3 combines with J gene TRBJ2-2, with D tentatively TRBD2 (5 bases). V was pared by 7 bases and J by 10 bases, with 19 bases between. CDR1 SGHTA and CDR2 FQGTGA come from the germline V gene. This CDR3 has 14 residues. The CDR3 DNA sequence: TGTGCCAGCACCGCTAGCTCCCGCGCCGAGGAGCTGTTTTTT. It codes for CASTASSRAEELFF.

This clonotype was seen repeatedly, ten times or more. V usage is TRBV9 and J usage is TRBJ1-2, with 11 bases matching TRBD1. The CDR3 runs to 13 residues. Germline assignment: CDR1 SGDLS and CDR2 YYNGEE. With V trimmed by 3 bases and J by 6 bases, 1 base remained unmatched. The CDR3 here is CASSGTGGHGYTF. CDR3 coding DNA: TGTGCCAGCAGCGGGACAGGGGGCCATGGCTACACCTTC.

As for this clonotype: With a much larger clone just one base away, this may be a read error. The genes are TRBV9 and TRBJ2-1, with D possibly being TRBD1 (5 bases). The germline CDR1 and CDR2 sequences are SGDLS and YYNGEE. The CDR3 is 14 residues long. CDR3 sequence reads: CASSVTGAHNEQLF. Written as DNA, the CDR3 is TGTGCCAGCAGCGTCACTGGGGCGCACAATGAGCAGCTCTTC.

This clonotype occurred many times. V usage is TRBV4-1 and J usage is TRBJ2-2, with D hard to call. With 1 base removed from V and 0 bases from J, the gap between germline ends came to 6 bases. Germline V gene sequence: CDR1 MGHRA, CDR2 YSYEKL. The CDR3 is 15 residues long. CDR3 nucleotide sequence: TGCGCCAGCAGCCAAGCAGATGCGAACACCGGGGAGCTGTTTTTT. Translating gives CASSQADANTGELFF.

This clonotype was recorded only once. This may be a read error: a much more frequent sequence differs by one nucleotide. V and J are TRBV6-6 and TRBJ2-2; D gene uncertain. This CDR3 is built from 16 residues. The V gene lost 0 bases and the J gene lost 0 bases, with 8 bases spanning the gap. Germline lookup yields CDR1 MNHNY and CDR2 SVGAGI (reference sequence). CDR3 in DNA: TGTGCCAGCAGTTACTCGGAGACCGCGAACACCGGGGAGCTGTTTTTT. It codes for CASSYSETANTGELFF.

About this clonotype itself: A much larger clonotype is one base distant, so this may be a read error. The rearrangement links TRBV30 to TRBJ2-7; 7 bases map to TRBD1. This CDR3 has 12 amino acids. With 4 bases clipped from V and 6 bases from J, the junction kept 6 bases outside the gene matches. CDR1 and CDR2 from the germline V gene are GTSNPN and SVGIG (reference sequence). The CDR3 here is CAWNVGGSEQYF. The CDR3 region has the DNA TGTGCCTGGAATGTAGGGGGCTCCGAGCAGTACTTC.

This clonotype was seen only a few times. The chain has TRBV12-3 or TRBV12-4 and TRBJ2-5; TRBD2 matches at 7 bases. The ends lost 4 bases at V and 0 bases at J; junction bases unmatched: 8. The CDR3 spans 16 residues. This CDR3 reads CASSSRDYRYQETQYF. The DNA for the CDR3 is TGTGCCAGCAGTTCCCGGGACTACCGGTACCAAGAGACCCAGTACTTC.

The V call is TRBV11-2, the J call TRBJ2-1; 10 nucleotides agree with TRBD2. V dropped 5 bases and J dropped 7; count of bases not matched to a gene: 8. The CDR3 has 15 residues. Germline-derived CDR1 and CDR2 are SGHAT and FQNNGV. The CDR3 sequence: CASSLLAGVDNEQFF. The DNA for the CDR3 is TGTGCCAGCAGCCTTCTAGCGGGGGTCGATAATGAGCAGTTCTTC.

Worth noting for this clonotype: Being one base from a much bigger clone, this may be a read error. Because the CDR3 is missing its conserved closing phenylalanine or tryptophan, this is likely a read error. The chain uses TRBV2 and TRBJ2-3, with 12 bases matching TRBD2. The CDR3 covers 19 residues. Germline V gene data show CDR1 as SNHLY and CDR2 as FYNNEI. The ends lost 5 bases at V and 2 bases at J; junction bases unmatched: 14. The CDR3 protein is CASSHTSGGTLLYTDTQYS. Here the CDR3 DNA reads TGTGCCAGCAGTCACACTAGCGGGGGGACGTTACTATACACAGATACGCAGTATTCT.

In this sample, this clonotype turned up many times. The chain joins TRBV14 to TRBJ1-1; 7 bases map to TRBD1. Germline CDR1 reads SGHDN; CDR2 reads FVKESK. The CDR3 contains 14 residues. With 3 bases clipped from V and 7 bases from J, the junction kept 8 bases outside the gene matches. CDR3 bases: TGTGCCAGCAGCCAGGTTACAGGGGCCCGTGAAGCTTTCTTT. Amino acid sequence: CASSQVTGAREAFF.

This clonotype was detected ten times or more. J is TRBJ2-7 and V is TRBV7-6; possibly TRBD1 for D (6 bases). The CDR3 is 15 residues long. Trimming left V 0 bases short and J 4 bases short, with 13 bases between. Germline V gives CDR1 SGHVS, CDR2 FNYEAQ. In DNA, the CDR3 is TGTGCCAGCAGCTTAGCGACAGGCCCGATATACGAGCAGTACTTC. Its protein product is CASSLATGPIYEQYF.

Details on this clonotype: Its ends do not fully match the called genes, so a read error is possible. The CDR3 coding sequence is TGTGCCAGCAGTTTATTCGGTTACACCAGGGAGCTGTTTTTT. It specifies CASSLFGYTRELFF. V gene TRBV27 combines with J gene TRBJ2-2, with no clear D. This CDR3 has 14 residues. Per the germline V gene, CDR1 is MNHEY and CDR2 is SMNVEV (reference sequence).

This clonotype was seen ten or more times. As DNA, the CDR3 is TGTGCCAGCAGTTACTCCGGACAGGTGGGAGCTTTCTTT. It is translated as CASSYSGQVGAFF. The chain combines TRBV6-5 with TRBJ1-1; 7 nucleotides agree with TRBD1. The V and J ends lost 0 bases and 10 bases, in that order; junction bases with no gene match: 5. CDR1 is MNHEY and CDR2 is SVGAGI in the germline V gene. The CDR3 runs to 13 residues.

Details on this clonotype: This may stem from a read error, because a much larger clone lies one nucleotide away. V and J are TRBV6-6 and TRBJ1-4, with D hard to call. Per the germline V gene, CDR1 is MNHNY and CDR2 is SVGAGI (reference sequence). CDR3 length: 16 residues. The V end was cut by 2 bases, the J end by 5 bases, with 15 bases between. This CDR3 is CASSYLNGGPNEKLFF. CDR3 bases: TGTGCCAGCAGTTACCTCAACGGAGGACCGAATGAAAAACTGTTTTTT.